The entry below gives a single T cell receptor (beta chain) sequence along with its context. Antigen: not known. The data were taken from a study of shared clonotypes between healthy human individuals. Points from the study as a whole: Only blood was sampled, and tissue TCR repertoires likely differ from blood ones.

The protocol was immunoSEQ multiplex PCR, while the TCRdb copy is restricted to in-frame clones and leaves out a portion. The repertoire holds 800,000 to 950,000 clones, with approximately 96% as singletons. The ends were cut back, 6 bases at V and 3 bases at J, with 15 bases in the middle. Germline V gene sequence: CDR1 MDHEN, CDR2 SYDVKM. There are 14 residues in the CDR3. It was CD45RO-negative cells, positively selected for CCR7, that made up naive CD8 cells, with terminally differentiated effector memory CD45RA+ cells excluded. Study donors comprised healthy, HIV-negative adults devoid of recent acute infection or vaccination. The donor cohort consisted entirely of Caucasian adults residing in Nashville, Tennessee.

The sequence came from a man aged 30 to 39 in good health. The sample consisted of naive CD8+ T cells sorted from blood. This chain uses TRBV28 with TRBJ2-7, with D perhaps matching TRBD2 (5 bases). Here the CDR3 DNA reads TGTGCCAGCAGCCCGGTGGGTGGACTCTACGAGCAGTACTTC. Encoded protein: CASSPVGGLYEQYF. The whole variable domain, remainder taken from reference TRBV28 and TRBJ2-7, is DVKVTQSSRYLVKRTGEKVFLECVQDMDHENMFWYRQDPGLGLRLIYFSYDVKMKEKGDIPEGYSVSREKKERFSLILESASTNQTSMYLCASSPVGGLYEQYFGPGTRLTVT.